Listed below are T cell receptor beta chains from one sample, sequenced in a study of CD8+CD57+ T cells in acquired aplastic anemia. TCRdb reprocessed the reads with MiXCR, giving one entry per CDR3 protein. This table holds about 190,000 distinct CDR3 sequences, 54% found once. The sequencing sample was made of sorted CD4+, CD8+, or CD8+CD57+ T cells (not recorded which) from PBMCs. These receptor sequences come from a human donor in good health, serving as a control. Each CDR3 is given without its conserved first and last residue.

v_call,j_call,cdr3_aa
TRBV9,TRBJ2-2,ASSVEARDLSGELF
TRBV5-5,TRBJ2-7,ASSLGSGTGVSYEQY
TRBV10-3,TRBJ2-3,ANGTSRTDTQY
TRBV10-1,TRBJ1-2,ASSGGSGGYT
TRBV11-1,TRBJ1-2,ASSPMGRESYGYT
TRBV20-1,TRBJ2-5,SARRLAGPGEETQY
TRBV7-9,TRBJ2-5,ASSTGTGVQETQY
TRBV7-8,TRBJ2-3,ASSLTSGGAGPDTQY
TRBV7-6,TRBJ2-5,ASSSPGQGAETQY
TRBV9,TRBJ2-7,ASSVDPTHEQY
TRBV9,TRBJ2-3,ASSVGPGQGTTDTQY
TRBV20-1,TRBJ2-1,SATGQAAHQF
TRBV14,TRBJ1-1,ASSLRQGPPPEAF
TRBV10-3,TRBJ2-7,AISAGQLYEQY
TRBV7-3,TRBJ1-2,ASGTGGASYGYT
TRBV10-1,TRBJ1-1,ASSESGRGNTEAF
TRBV6-5,TRBJ2-5,ASRNGQGPQETQY
TRBV12-3/TRBV12-4,TRBJ2-7,ASSRLPGSYEQY
TRBV30,TRBJ1-6,AWSVQQGGSLLH
TRBV27,TRBJ2-2,ASRLAGGNTGELF
TRBV20-1,TRBJ2-7,SARGVEGTSSYEQY
TRBV18,TRBJ1-1,ASSPEGASPGAF
TRBV3-1,TRBJ1-2,ASSSGQGST
TRBV10-3,TRBJ1-1,AIRAEGTEAF
TRBV7-2,TRBJ1-2,ASSSLAEGVYGYT
TRBV2,TRBJ2-7,AVSGGEGASYEQY
TRBV7-9,TRBJ1-4,ASSSRDISTNEKLF
TRBV2,TRBJ2-7,ASSRTSGGPYEQY
TRBV2,TRBJ1-4,ASRLPGTGGEKLF
TRBV25-1,TRBJ2-3,ASSQTSGNPTDTQY
TRBV11-2,TRBJ2-5,ASSPIPGRRNTGETQY
TRBV19,TRBJ1-3,ASSTDQGSSGNTIY
TRBV7-9,TRBJ2-5,ASNVQETQY
TRBV24-1,TRBJ2-3,ATSARASSTDTQY
TRBV2,TRBJ2-7,ASYPRATGSTHEQY
TRBV5-4,TRBJ2-1,ASSYRTGGGNEQF
TRBV11-3,TRBJ1-2,ASSLGVGLEGYT
TRBV18,TRBJ1-1,ASSPRTGTNTEAF
TRBV7-8,TRBJ2-7,ASSRLGSSDEQY
TRBV24-1,TRBJ1-2,ATSSGQDNYGYT
TRBV9,TRBJ2-2,ASSKDQAGGELF
TRBV20-1,TRBJ2-5,SARPLAGGPGQETQY
TRBV9,TRBJ2-7,ASSVSSSGGSYEQY
TRBV5-1,TRBJ1-2,ASSLEAGLNYGYT
TRBV10-3,TRBJ1-5,AISERGSNSNQPQH
TRBV10-3,TRBJ2-3,AISDRGNTGPDTQY
TRBV25-1,TRBJ2-3,ASSELADNTDTQY
TRBV25-1,TRBJ1-2,ASGEYEGYT
TRBV6-6,TRBJ2-6,ACSQMAPRHTEA
TRBV5-8,TRBJ1-2,ASSRLDRVVDGYT
TRBV5-1,TRBJ1-3,ASSAGVSGNTIY
TRBV7-2,TRBJ1-2,ASSLGQRYGYT
TRBV5-1,TRBJ1-1,ASSYDKNTEAF